This entry lists 18 T cell receptor beta chains sequenced from one sample in a study of T cell responses to AZD1222 COVID-19 vaccine. Sequencing used immunoSEQ multiplex PCR; TCRdb keeps in-frame clones, though not all of them. The sample gives about 130,000 clones, 85% of which show up once; 7.9% is in the top ten. Sequencing used peripheral blood, obtained 28 days after the second dose of the MenACWY control vaccine. All receptors come from an adult who received the MenACWY meningococcal vaccine as a control.

This chain connects TRBV7-9 to TRBJ1-6; perhaps TRBD1 as D (5 bases). Germline CDR1 reads SEHNR; CDR2 reads FQNEAQ (reference sequence). The CDR3 consists of 15 residues. Trimming left V 1 base short and J 5 bases short, with 9 bases between. The DNA for the CDR3 is TGTGCCAGCAGCTTAGGAGGGACGAATAATTCACCCCTCCACTTT. Its protein product is CASSLGGTNNSPLHF.

The chain carries TRBV29-1 and TRBJ2-5; D is ambiguous. The V end lost 4 bases, the J end lost 1 base, and 7 bases lay between the germline ends. In germline, CDR1 is SQVTM, CDR2 ANQGSEA. CDR3 length equals 12 residues. CDR3 in DNA: TGCAGCGTTGCGGGTTCCCAAGAGACCCAGTACTTC. It is translated as CSVAGSQETQYF.

This sequence joins TRBV4-1 and TRBJ1-4; no reliable D call. V was cut by 3 bases and J by 7 bases, with 12 bases left in between. This CDR3 has 14 amino acids. Germline loops: CDR1 MGHRA, CDR2 YSYEKL. In nucleotides, the CDR3 is TGCGCCAGCAGCCAGCCCGGGGTTCGTGAAAAACTGTTTTTT. It specifies CASSQPGVREKLFF.

This clone was observed a few times. The V call is TRBV13, the J call TRBJ2-5; no clear D. CDR3 length: 15 amino acids. Germline CDR1 and CDR2: PRHDT and FYEKMQ (reference sequence). The V and J ends lost 4 bases and 2 bases respectively, with 14 bases between them. The CDR3 DNA reads as TGTGCCAGCAGCTCACGACGAACCGAACAAGAGACCCAGTACTTC. Its protein product is CASSSRRTEQETQYF.

The CDR3 DNA reads TGTGCCAGCAGTATCCGGGACACCAAAGAGACCCAGTACTTC. This gives the protein CASSIRDTKETQYF. The chain combines TRBV6-2 or TRBV6-3 with TRBJ2-5; maybe TRBD1 (6 bases). CDR1 and CDR2 from the germline V gene are MNHEY and SVGEGT. The CDR3 is 14 residues long. Trimming took 5 bases from V and 3 from J, leaving 13 bases between them.

Only one count was recorded for this clone. The chain joins TRBV19 to TRBJ1-3; D not resolved. Trimming left V 0 bases short and J 0 bases short, with 18 bases between. Germline-derived CDR1 and CDR2 are LNHDA and SQIVND (reference sequence). The CDR3 is made up of 19 amino acids. The CDR3 loop is CASSIDLVGSANSGNTIYF. The CDR3 nucleotides are TGTGCCAGTAGTATAGATTTAGTAGGCAGCGCGAACTCTGGAAACACCATATATTTT.

This rearrangement joins TRBV27 to TRBJ2-3, with 8 bases identical to TRBD1. The V gene's germline CDR1 is MNHEY and CDR2 SMNVEV (reference sequence). Trimming at V came to 5 bases and at J to 2 bases, leaving 6 bases not matched to a gene. The length of the CDR3 is 15 residues. The CDR3 here is CASSRGTGYTDTQYF. The CDR3 DNA is TGTGCCAGCAGTCGGGGGACAGGTTACACAGATACGCAGTATTTT.

CDR3 protein: CASSLRAGTPYEQYV. CDR3 nucleotide sequence: TGTGCCAGCAGCCTTAGGGCCGGGACTCCTTACGAGCAGTACGTC. The rearrangement joins TRBV13 to TRBJ2-7; the D gene is possibly TRBD2 (6 bases). This CDR3 has 15 residues. Germline CDR1 and CDR2: PRHDT and FYEKMQ (reference sequence). The V end was cut by 5 bases, the J end by 4 bases, with 18 bases between.

This chain joins TRBV5-1 and TRBJ1-3, with D hard to call. The germline V and J ends were trimmed by 3 bases and 2 bases, with 6 bases remaining between them. This CDR3 region has 13 residues. CDR1 SGHRS and CDR2 YFSETQ come from the germline V gene. CDR3: CASSSPPGNTIYF. CDR3 in DNA: TGCGCCAGCAGCTCCCCCCCTGGAAACACCATATATTTT.

The chain is built from TRBV11-2 and TRBJ2-7; no reliable D call. V shed 1 base and J shed 6 bases, with 4 bases lying between them. This CDR3 is built from 11 residues. The germline V gene has CDR1 SGHAT and CDR2 FQNNGV. Here the CDR3 reads CASSLVSEQYF. As DNA, the CDR3 is TGTGCCAGCAGCTTAGTCTCCGAGCAGTACTTC.

This clone was found once. The V gene is TRBV5-1, the J gene TRBJ1-2, with D possibly TRBD1 on 5 matching bases. There are 13 residues in the CDR3. Germline values: CDR1 SGHRS, CDR2 YFSETQ. Trimming took 2 bases from V and 6 from J, leaving 11 bases between them. CDR3 in DNA: TGCGCCAGCAGCTTTCAGGGATCGGATGGCTACACCTTC. Translation gives CASSFQGSDGYTF.

The chain uses TRBV19 and TRBJ1-5; D not certain. Trimming took off 4 bases at V and 14 bases at J, with 12 bases between the two ends. Germline V CDR1 and CDR2: LNHDA, SQIVND (reference sequence). The CDR3 is 11 amino acids. The CDR3 coding sequence is TGTGCCAGTAGTACGTCGCAAAGGGAGCATTTT. Translation gives CASSTSQREHF.

In this sample, this clone turned up once. The V and J genes are TRBV3-1 (or the pseudogene TRBV3-2) and TRBJ1-5, with a possible D match to TRBD1 (5 bases). Germline CDR1 is LGHDT and CDR2 is YNNKEL (reference sequence). This CDR3 has 16 amino acids. V was pared by 4 bases and J by 9 bases, with 22 bases between. CDR3 nucleotides: TGTGCCAGCAGCCCAACAACCCCTACAGGTCCATGGCCCCAGCATTTT. Translation: CASSPTTPTGPWPQHF.

The chain recombines TRBV18 with TRBJ1-6, with 10 bases lining up with TRBD1. The V and J ends lost 1 base and 7 bases, in that order; junction bases with no gene match: 4. Germline CDR1 and CDR2: KGHSH and LQKENI. The CDR3 runs to 16 residues. The CDR3 spells CASSPLTDRGNSPLHF. CDR3 DNA sequence: TGTGCCAGCTCACCACTAACGGACAGGGGGAATTCACCCCTCCACTTT.

The V and J genes are TRBV19 and TRBJ1-2, with TRBD1 as a possible D gene (5 bases). There are 15 residues in the CDR3. Germline CDR1 LNHDA, CDR2 SQIVND (reference sequence). V shed 5 bases and J shed 3 bases, with 16 bases lying between them. This chain's CDR3 is CASSPLEGLDYGYTF. In nucleotides, the CDR3 is TGTGCCAGTAGTCCCCTGGAGGGGTTGGACTATGGCTACACCTTC.

This chain uses TRBV20-1 with TRBJ2-4; no definite D call. The CDR3 extends over 14 amino acids. Germline-derived CDR1 and CDR2 are DFQATT and SNEGSKA (reference sequence). Trimming cost V 3 bases and J 9 bases, with 18 bases left between them. CDR3 residues: CSASRSSAIGIQYF. CDR3 DNA: TGCAGTGCTAGTCGGTCGTCGGCCATCGGCATTCAGTACTTC.

The chain couples TRBV23-1 to TRBJ2-5; no clear D gene. TRBV23-1 is known as an ORF, though its function is uncertain. The length of the CDR3 is 12 residues. Trimming took 9 bases from V and 5 from J, leaving 13 bases between them. The CDR3 DNA reads as TGCGCCAGTCCGACTTCTGGGGAGACCCAGTACTTC. Encoded protein: CASPTSGETQYF.

The chain employs TRBV5-1 and TRBJ1-2; weak D call: TRBD1 (5 bases). Germline CDR1 reads SGHRS; CDR2 reads YFSETQ. The CDR3 has 14 amino acids. Trimming removed 4 bases at V and 2 bases at J, with 12 bases between. The CDR3 DNA reads as TGCGCCAGCAGCACCGCGGGGCAGAACTATGGCTACACCTTC. Residues: CASSTAGQNYGYTF.